This TCR beta chain was identified in a study of blood T cell repertoires in COVID-19. Clones were sequenced by immunoSEQ multiplex PCR, and TCRdb holds only the in-frame ones, with some missing. Of roughly 180,000 clones listed, 75% to 90% were seen once; the top ten hold 6.2%. CDR1 is MNHEY, CDR2 SMNVEV, per germline (reference sequence). Trimming cost V 9 bases and J 6 bases; bases outside gene matches: 4. The CDR3 spans 12 residues. The sequence was obtained from a man in his forties who had recovered from COVID-19. The V call is TRBV27, the J call TRBJ2-1; 8 bases are a match to TRBD2. The sequenced material came from PBMCs or T cells enriched from blood (not recorded which). The CDR3 reads CASAGTSNEQFF. The CDR3 nucleotides read TGTGCCAGTGCCGGGACTAGCAATGAGCAGTTCTTC.